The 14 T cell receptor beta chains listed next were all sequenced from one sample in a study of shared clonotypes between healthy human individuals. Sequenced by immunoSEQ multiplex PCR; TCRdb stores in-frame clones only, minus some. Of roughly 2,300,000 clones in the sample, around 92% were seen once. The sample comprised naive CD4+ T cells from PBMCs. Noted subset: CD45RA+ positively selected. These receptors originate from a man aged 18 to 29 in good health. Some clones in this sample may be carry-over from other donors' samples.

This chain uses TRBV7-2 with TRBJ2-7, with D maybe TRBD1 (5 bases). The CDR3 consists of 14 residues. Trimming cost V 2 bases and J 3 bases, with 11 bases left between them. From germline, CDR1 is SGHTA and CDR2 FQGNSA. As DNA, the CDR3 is TGTGCCAGCAGCTTAAATCAAAGGGGCTACGAGCAGTACTTC. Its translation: CASSLNQRGYEQYF.

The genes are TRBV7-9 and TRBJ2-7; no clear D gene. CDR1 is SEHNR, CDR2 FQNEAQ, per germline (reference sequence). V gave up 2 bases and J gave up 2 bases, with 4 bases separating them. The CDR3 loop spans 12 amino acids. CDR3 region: CASSLWAYEQYF. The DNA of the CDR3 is TGTGCCAGCAGCTTATGGGCCTACGAGCAGTACTTC.

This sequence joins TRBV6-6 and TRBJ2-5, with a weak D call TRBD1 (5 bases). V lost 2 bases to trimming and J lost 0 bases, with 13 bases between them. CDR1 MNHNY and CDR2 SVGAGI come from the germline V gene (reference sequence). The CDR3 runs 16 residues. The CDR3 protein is CASSYLVTGYQETQYF. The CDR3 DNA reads TGTGCCAGCAGTTACCTAGTCACAGGATACCAAGAGACCCAGTACTTC.

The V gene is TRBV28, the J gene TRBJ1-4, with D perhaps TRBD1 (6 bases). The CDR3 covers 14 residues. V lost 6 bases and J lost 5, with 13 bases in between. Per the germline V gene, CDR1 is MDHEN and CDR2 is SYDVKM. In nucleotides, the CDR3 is TGTGCCAGCAGGACCCAGGACAGCAATGAAAAACTGTTTTTT. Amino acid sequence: CASRTQDSNEKLFF. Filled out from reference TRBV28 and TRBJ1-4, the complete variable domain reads DVKVTQSSRYLVKRTGEKVFLECVQDMDHENMFWYRQDPGLGLRLIYFSYDVKMKEKGDIPEGYSVSREKKERFSLILESASTNQTSMYLCASRTQDSNEKLFFGSGTQLSVL.

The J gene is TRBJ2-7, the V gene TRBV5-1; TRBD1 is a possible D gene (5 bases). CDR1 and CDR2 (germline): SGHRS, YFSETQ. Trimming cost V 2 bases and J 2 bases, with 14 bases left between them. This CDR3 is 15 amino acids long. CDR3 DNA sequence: TGCGCCAGCAGCTTCGGACACGGTGCTGCCTACGAGCAGTACTTC. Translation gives CASSFGHGAAYEQYF.

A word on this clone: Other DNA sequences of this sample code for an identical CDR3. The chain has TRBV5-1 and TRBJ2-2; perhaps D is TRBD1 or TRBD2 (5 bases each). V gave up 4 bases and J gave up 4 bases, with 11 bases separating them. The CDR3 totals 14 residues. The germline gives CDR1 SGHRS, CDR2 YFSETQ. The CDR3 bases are TGCGCCAGCAGCCCCGGTGGGACCACCGGGGAGCTGTTTTTT. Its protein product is CASSPGGTTGELFF.

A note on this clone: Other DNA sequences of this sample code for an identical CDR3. The CDR3 loop reads CASSRPGQGTYEQYF. DNA for the CDR3: TGTGCCAGCAGCCGGCCGGGACAGGGGACCTACGAGCAGTACTTC. V usage is TRBV6-1 and J usage is TRBJ2-7, with 10 nucleotides matching TRBD1. CDR1 MNHNS and CDR2 SASEGT come from the germline V gene. Trimming removed 6 bases from V and 2 bases from J; junction bases left unmatched: 7. The CDR3 spans 15 residues.

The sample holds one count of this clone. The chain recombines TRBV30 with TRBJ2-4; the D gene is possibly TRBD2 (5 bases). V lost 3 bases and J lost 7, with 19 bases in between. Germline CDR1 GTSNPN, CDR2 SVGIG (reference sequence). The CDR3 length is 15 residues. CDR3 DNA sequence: TGTGCCTGGAGCGACGGAGGTCCGATCGGTAACATTCAGTACTTC. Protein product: CAWSDGGPIGNIQYF.

CDR3 region: CASSSGQLNQPQHF. The CDR3 DNA sequence: TGTGCCAGCAGCTCGGGACAGCTCAATCAGCCCCAGCATTTT. The chain employs TRBV7-2 and TRBJ1-5, with 7 bases lining up with TRBD1. The germline CDR1 and CDR2 sequences are SGHTA and FQGNSA. Germline trimming cut 4 bases from V and 3 bases from J; bases unmatched to any gene: 3. This CDR3 contains 14 residues.

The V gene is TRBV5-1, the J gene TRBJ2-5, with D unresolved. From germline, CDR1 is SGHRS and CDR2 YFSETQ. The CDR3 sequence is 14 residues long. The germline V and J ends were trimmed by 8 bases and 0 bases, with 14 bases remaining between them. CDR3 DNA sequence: TGCGCCAGTGGCTCTTTACCGTACCAAGAGACCCAGTACTTC. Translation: CASGSLPYQETQYF.

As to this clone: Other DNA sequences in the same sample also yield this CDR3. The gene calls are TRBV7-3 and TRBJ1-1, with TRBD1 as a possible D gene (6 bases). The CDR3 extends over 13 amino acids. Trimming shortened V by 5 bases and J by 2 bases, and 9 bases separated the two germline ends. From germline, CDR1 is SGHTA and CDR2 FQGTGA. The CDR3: CASSRTVNTEAFF. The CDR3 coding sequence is TGTGCCAGCAGCCGGACAGTTAACACTGAAGCTTTCTTT.

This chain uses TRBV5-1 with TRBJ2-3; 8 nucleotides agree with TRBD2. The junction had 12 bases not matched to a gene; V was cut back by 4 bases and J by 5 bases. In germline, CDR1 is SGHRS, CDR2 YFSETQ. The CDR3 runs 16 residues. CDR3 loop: CASSLGSGSGKDTQYF. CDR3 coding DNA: TGCGCCAGCAGCCTTGGGAGCGGGAGTGGGAAAGATACGCAGTATTTT.

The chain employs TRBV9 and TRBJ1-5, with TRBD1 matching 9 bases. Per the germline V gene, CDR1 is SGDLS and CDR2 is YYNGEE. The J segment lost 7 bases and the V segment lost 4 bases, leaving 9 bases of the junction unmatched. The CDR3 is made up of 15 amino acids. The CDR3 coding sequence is TGTGCCAGCAGCCCGGAAGGGACAGGGAGGCAGCCCCAGCATTTT. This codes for CASSPEGTGRQPQHF.

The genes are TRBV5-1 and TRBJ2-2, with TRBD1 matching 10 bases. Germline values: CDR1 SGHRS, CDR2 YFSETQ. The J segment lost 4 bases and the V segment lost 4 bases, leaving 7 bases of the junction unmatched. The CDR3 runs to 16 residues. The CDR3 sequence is CASSTTGGAITGELFF. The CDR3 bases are TGCGCCAGCAGCACGACAGGGGGCGCGATCACCGGGGAGCTGTTTTTT.